The 19 T cell receptor beta chains presented below share a single source sample, sequenced in a study of T cell responses to AZD1222 COVID-19 vaccine. Profiled with immunoSEQ multiplex PCR; TCRdb holds only in-frame clones, not every one. Here the sample spans roughly 110,000 clones, 70% to 90% being singletons. The sequencing used peripheral blood, collected 28 days after the second AZD1222 dose. Every receptor here comes from an adult who received the AZD1222 COVID-19 vaccine.

This sequence joins TRBV10-3 and TRBJ1-6; D is undetermined. V was shortened by 10 bases and J by 0 bases, with 7 bases between the two germline ends. The CDR3 extends over 13 amino acids. The germline gives CDR1 ENHRY, CDR2 SYGVKD. The CDR3 region has the DNA TGTGCCACCGTAAGCTCCTATAATTCACCCCTCCACTTT. It translates to CATVSSYNSPLHF.

This clone was seen a single time. The chain employs TRBV3-1 (or the pseudogene TRBV3-2) and TRBJ2-7, with TRBD1 matching over 8 bases. Germline-derived CDR1 and CDR2 are LGHDT and YNNKEL (reference sequence). Losses at the gene ends were 1 base for V and 4 bases for J; bases not matched to a gene: 12. The length of the CDR3 is 17 residues. CDR3 loop: CASSQVGSGQGRYEQYF. In DNA form, the CDR3 reads TGTGCCAGCAGCCAAGTCGGCTCTGGACAGGGTCGATACGAGCAGTACTTC.

The chain links TRBV7-3 to TRBJ2-6; 7 bases map to TRBD1. After removal of 7 bases from V and 2 bases from J, the junction contained 2 bases not matched to a gene. Germline V gene sequence: CDR1 SGHTA, CDR2 FQGTGA. This CDR3 region has 14 residues. In DNA, the CDR3 is TGTGCCAGCAAACAGGGGACTGGGGCCAACGTCCTGACTTTC. Its protein product is CASKQGTGANVLTF. The full variable domain, completed using reference TRBV7-3 and TRBJ2-6, is GAGVSQTPSNKVTEKGKYVELRCDPISGHTALYWYRQSLGQGPEFLIYFQGTGAADDSGLPNDRFFAVRPEGSVSTLKIQRTERGDSAVYLCASKQGTGANVLTFGAGSRLTVL.

J is TRBJ2-7 and V is TRBV19; 7 positions agree with TRBD1. Germline V gene lookup returns CDR1 LNHDA and CDR2 SQIVND (reference sequence). The ends lost 3 bases at V and 4 bases at J; junction bases unmatched: 9. This CDR3 region has 15 residues. CDR3 coding DNA: TGTGCCAGTAGTATCCGGGACAGCCTGTCGTACGAGCAGTACTTC. The encoded protein is CASSIRDSLSYEQYF.

The rearrangement uses TRBV7-9 and TRBJ2-7; possible D gene TRBD2, 5 bases. V dropped 5 bases and J dropped 4 bases, with 12 bases sitting between them. The CDR3 has 13 amino acids. Germline lookup yields CDR1 SEHNR and CDR2 FQNEAQ (reference sequence). This CDR3 is CASSPRGPYEQYF. DNA for the CDR3: TGTGCCAGCAGCCCCCGGGGTCCTTACGAGCAGTACTTC.

This sequence joins TRBV10-3 and TRBJ1-5; TRBD1 matches at 7 bases. After removal of 3 bases from V and 1 base from J, the junction contained 3 bases not matched to a gene. The CDR3 has 15 amino acids. From germline, CDR1 is ENHRY and CDR2 SYGVKD. The CDR3 sequence is CAISDQTGSNQPQHF. CDR3 nucleotide sequence: TGTGCCATCAGTGATCAGACAGGGAGCAATCAGCCCCAGCATTTT.

The genes are TRBV6-2 or TRBV6-3 and TRBJ1-6; no reliable D call. Germline CDR1 MNHEY, CDR2 SVGEGT. V was trimmed by 2 bases and J by 17 bases, leaving 13 bases between them. The CDR3 has 12 residues. As DNA, the CDR3 is TGTGCCAGCAGTTACGGCTCGGGTTTATTCCACTTT. This codes for CASSYGSGLFHF.

The chain recombines TRBV7-9 with TRBJ1-5, with 9 bases aligning to TRBD1. Germline lookup yields CDR1 SEHNR and CDR2 FQNEAQ (reference sequence). The V and J ends lost 5 bases and 5 bases, in that order; junction bases with no gene match: 1. This CDR3 comprises 13 residues. The CDR3 nucleotides read TGTGCCAGCAGCCGGGACAGGGATCAGCCCCAGCATTTT. It yields the protein CASSRDRDQPQHF.

The chain links TRBV7-9 to TRBJ1-3; D ambiguous. CDR1 and CDR2 from the germline V gene are SEHNR and FQNEAQ (reference sequence). The CDR3 covers 16 residues. Trimming shortened V by 2 bases and J by 0 bases, and 11 bases separated the two germline ends. This chain's CDR3 is CASSLRGVNSGNTIYF. CDR3 nucleotide sequence: TGTGCCAGCAGCTTACGGGGAGTGAACTCTGGAAACACCATATATTTT.

This clone was observed a single time. The rearrangement uses TRBV28 and TRBJ2-7, with D possibly TRBD2 on 6 matching bases. Germline loops: CDR1 MDHEN, CDR2 SYDVKM. The CDR3 has 14 amino acids. Deletions cut 7 bases from V and 5 bases from J, with 18 bases between. The CDR3: CASTYPGTGHEQYF. The CDR3 nucleotides are TGTGCCAGCACCTACCCCGGGACTGGCCACGAGCAGTACTTC. The variable domain in full, completed from reference TRBV28 and TRBJ2-7, reads DVKVTQSSRYLVKRTGEKVFLECVQDMDHENMFWYRQDPGLGLRLIYFSYDVKMKEKGDIPEGYSVSREKKERFSLILESASTNQTSMYLCASTYPGTGHEQYFGPGTRLTVT.

The gene calls are TRBV5-1 and TRBJ1-2, with TRBD1 identical over 10 bases. The CDR3 length is 15 residues. The germline V gene has CDR1 SGHRS and CDR2 YFSETQ. The trim removed 6 bases at V and 1 base at J, leaving 6 bases unmatched. This chain's CDR3 is CASNWGQGYNYGYTF. As DNA, the CDR3 is TGCGCCAGCAATTGGGGACAGGGGTATAACTATGGCTACACCTTC.

This chain links TRBV4-1 with TRBJ2-7; no firm D call. V was trimmed by 2 bases and J by 1 base, leaving 6 bases between them. Germline loops: CDR1 MGHRA, CDR2 YSYEKL. The CDR3 runs to 13 residues. The CDR3 protein is CASSQRDSYEQYF. The CDR3 nucleotides read TGCGCCAGCAGCCAAAGGGATTCCTACGAGCAGTACTTC.

This clone turned up a few times. The V and J genes are TRBV18 and TRBJ2-7; D possibly corresponds to TRBD2 (5 bases). The V and J ends lost 5 bases and 3 bases respectively, with 17 bases between them. The germline gives CDR1 KGHSH, CDR2 LQKENI. This CDR3 contains 15 residues. CDR3 region: CASSASRTGNYEQYF. DNA for the CDR3: TGTGCCAGCTCAGCCTCCCGGACGGGAAACTACGAGCAGTACTTC.

The chain employs TRBV6-6 and TRBJ2-1; no clear D. CDR3 size: 12 residues. The V end lost 5 bases, the J end lost 5 bases, and 7 bases lay between the germline ends. CDR1 and CDR2 from the germline V gene are MNHNY and SVGAGI (reference sequence). DNA for the CDR3: TGTGCCAGCAGTAACTATAACAATGAGCAGTTCTTC. It translates to CASSNYNNEQFF.

V is TRBV2 and J is TRBJ2-5; D not resolved. This CDR3 contains 14 residues. In germline, CDR1 is SNHLY, CDR2 FYNNEI. V lost 0 bases and J lost 4, with 9 bases in between. This CDR3 reads CASSEAVTGETQYF. CDR3 sequence (DNA): TGTGCCAGCAGTGAAGCTGTGACGGGAGAGACCCAGTACTTC. The full variable domain, rest sourced from reference TRBV2 and TRBJ2-5, is EPEVTQTPSHQVTQMGQEVILRCVPISNHLYFYWYRQILGQKVEFLVSFYNNEISEKSEIFDDQFSVERPDGSNFTLKIRSTKLEDSAMYFCASSEAVTGETQYFGPGTRLLVL.

The rearrangement joins TRBV25-1 to TRBJ1-3; no clear D. V gave up 0 bases and J gave up 1 base, with 7 bases separating them. Germline CDR1 reads MGHDK; CDR2 reads SYGVNS. CDR3 length equals 15 residues. The CDR3 nucleotides are TGTGCCAGCAGTGAATATCTATTATCTGGAAACACCATATATTTT. Protein product: CASSEYLLSGNTIYF. The whole variable domain, remainder taken from reference TRBV25-1 and TRBJ1-3, is EADIYQTPRYLVIGTGKKITLECSQTMGHDKMYWYQQDPGMELHLIHYSYGVNSTEKGDLSSESTVSRIRTEHFPLTLESARPSHTSQYLCASSEYLLSGNTIYFGEGSWLTVV.

A few counts support this clone. The chain uses TRBV4-2 and TRBJ1-2; a possible D gene is TRBD1 (6 bases). V lost 0 bases and J 4 bases, leaving 12 bases between the germline ends. The CDR3 sequence is 15 residues long. The germline V gene has CDR1 LGHNA and CDR2 YNFKEQ. The CDR3 sequence is CASSQEGGDVYGYTF. The CDR3 nucleotides read TGTGCCAGCAGCCAAGAAGGGGGGGACGTCTATGGCTACACCTTC.

The chain links TRBV7-2 to TRBJ1-6; weak D call: TRBD1 (6 bases). The germline gives CDR1 SGHTA, CDR2 FQGNSA. V lost 5 bases and J 7 bases, leaving 12 bases between the germline ends. There are 14 residues in the CDR3. CDR3 bases: TGTGCCAGCAGCCCGGGACAAAGGAATTCACCCCTCCACTTT. It is translated as CASSPGQRNSPLHF. The whole variable domain, filled in from reference TRBV7-2 and TRBJ1-6, reads GAGVSQSPSNKVTEKGKDVELRCDPISGHTALYWYRQSLGQGLEFLIYFQGNSAPDKSGLPSDRFSAERTGGSVSTLTIQRTQQEDSAVYLCASSPGQRNSPLHFGNGTRLTVT.

As for this clone: Relative to the germline gene, one junction end is altered; a read error may explain this. This chain joins TRBV7-7 and TRBJ2-7, with TRBD1 identical over 10 bases. Germline values: CDR1 SSHAT, CDR2 FNYEAQ (reference sequence). The CDR3 has 15 residues. The CDR3 coding sequence is TGTGCTAGCAGCCCCGACGGGACAGGGGCCCACGAGCAGTACTTC. This sequence encodes CASSPDGTGAHEQYF. Using reference TRBV7-7 and TRBJ2-7 for the parts outside the CDR3, the full variable domain is GAGVSQSPRYKVTKRGQDVTLRCDPISSHATLYWYQQALGQGPEFLTYFNYEAQPDKSGLPSDRFSAERPEGSISTLTIQRTEQRDSAMYRCASSPDGTGAHEQYFGPGTRLTVT.